Described below is a single T cell receptor beta chain sequence and its context. Its antigen is not identified. This CDR3 spans 16 amino acids. Germline CDR1 and CDR2: SGDLS and YYNGEE. V was pared by 0 bases and J by 3 bases, with 6 bases of the junction left unmatched. The data were taken from a study of T cell responses to AZD1222 COVID-19 vaccine. Clones were read by immunoSEQ multiplex PCR, and TCRdb kept only the in-frame ones, dropping some. The table has roughly 80,000 clones, around 93% seen once. Study-level findings and limits: The number of AZD1222 recipients seropositive at baseline was only 6 or 7.

V gene TRBV9 combines with J gene TRBJ1-3; 7 nucleotides line up with TRBD1. The TCR originated in an adult who received the AZD1222 COVID-19 vaccine. This sample comprised peripheral blood, obtained 28 days after the second AZD1222 dose. Here the CDR3 reads CASSVGQGGNGNTIYF. Written as DNA, the CDR3 is TGTGCCAGCAGCGTAGGTCAGGGGGGTAATGGAAACACCATATATTTT. Together with reference TRBV9 and TRBJ1-3, the CDR3 gives the full variable domain: DSGVTQTPKHLITATGQRVTLRCSPRSGDLSVYWYQQSLDQGLQFLIQYYNGEERAKGNILERFSAQQFPDLHSELNLSSLELGDSALYFCASSVGQGGNGNTIYFGEGSWLTVV.